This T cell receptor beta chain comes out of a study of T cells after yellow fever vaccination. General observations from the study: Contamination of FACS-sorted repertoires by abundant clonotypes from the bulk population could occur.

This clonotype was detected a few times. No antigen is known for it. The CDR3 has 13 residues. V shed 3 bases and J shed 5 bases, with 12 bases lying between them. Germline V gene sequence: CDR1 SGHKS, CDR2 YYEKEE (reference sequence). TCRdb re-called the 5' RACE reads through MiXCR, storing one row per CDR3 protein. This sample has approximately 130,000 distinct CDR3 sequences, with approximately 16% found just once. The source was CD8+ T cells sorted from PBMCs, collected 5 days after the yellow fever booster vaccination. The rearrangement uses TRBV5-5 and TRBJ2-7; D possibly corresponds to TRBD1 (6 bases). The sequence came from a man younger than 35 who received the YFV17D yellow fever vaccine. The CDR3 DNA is TGTGCCAGCAGCTCGGACAGTAGTAACGAGCAGTACGTC. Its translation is CASSSDSSNEQYV.